One and the same sample provided the 29 T cell receptor beta chains below, sequenced in a study of cytomegalovirus exposure and HLA in healthy donors. PCR primers comprised 60 Vbeta and 13 Jbeta primers. The assay was immunoSEQ multiplex PCR, and TCRdb's table has in-frame clones only and misses some. This table holds tens of thousands of clones, around three quarters found once. Sequenced material: PBMCs. The source is a woman aged 45-60 years in good health and CMV-seropositive.

The chain has TRBV19 and TRBJ2-7; D might be TRBD1 (5 bases). This CDR3 region has 13 residues. CDR1 LNHDA and CDR2 SQIVND come from the germline V gene (reference sequence). Trimming left V 10 bases short and J 2 bases short, with 15 bases between. The CDR3 region is CATPTDRAYEQYF. The CDR3 bases are TGTGCCACCCCGACAGATAGAGCCTACGAGCAGTACTTC.

Turning to this clone: At one end, the junction sequence differs from germline, possibly due to a read error. The V gene is TRBV7-9, the J gene TRBJ2-5; 12 nucleotides match TRBD2. This CDR3 is built from 16 residues. Germline-derived CDR1 and CDR2 are SEHNR and FQNEAQ (reference sequence). In DNA, the CDR3 is TGTTCCAGCAGCCGACTAGCGGGAGTCGGTGGGGAGACCCAGTACTTC. This sequence encodes CSSSRLAGVGGETQYF. Together with reference TRBV7-9 and TRBJ2-5, the CDR3 gives the full variable domain: DTGVSQNPRHKITKRGQNVTFRCDPISEHNRLYWYRQTLGQGPEFLTYFQNEAQLEKSRLLSDRFSAERPKGSFSTLEIQRTEQGDSAMYLCSSSRLAGVGGETQYFGPGTRLLVL.

This sequence joins TRBV6-6 and TRBJ1-2; 7 bases agree with TRBD1. Germline V gene data show CDR1 as MNHNY and CDR2 as SVGAGI (reference sequence). Germline trimming cut 7 bases from V and 5 bases from J; bases unmatched to any gene: 16. This CDR3 region has 16 residues. The CDR3 is CASTLRGDSLIYGYTF. Here the CDR3 DNA reads TGTGCCAGCACCTTAAGAGGGGACAGCCTCATTTATGGCTACACCTTC.

The gene calls are TRBV7-9 and TRBJ2-5; tentatively, D is TRBD1 (5 bases). Trimming cost V 3 bases and J 3 bases, with 8 bases left between them. The germline CDR1 and CDR2 sequences are SEHNR and FQNEAQ (reference sequence). This CDR3 region has 13 residues. CDR3 amino acids: CASSFEGEETQYF. For the CDR3, the DNA is TGTGCCAGCAGCTTCGAAGGGGAAGAGACCCAGTACTTC. Using reference TRBV7-9 and TRBJ2-5 for the parts outside the CDR3, the full variable domain is DTGVSQNPRHKITKRGQNVTFRCDPISEHNRLYWYRQTLGQGPEFLTYFQNEAQLEKSRLLSDRFSAERPKGSFSTLEIQRTEQGDSAMYLCASSFEGEETQYFGPGTRLLVL.

This chain joins TRBV11-2 and TRBJ2-1, with TRBD2 matching over 8 bases. Unmatched junction bases numbered 9, after V lost 5 bases and J lost 3 bases. The germline V gene encodes CDR1 SGHAT and CDR2 FQNNGV. The CDR3 sequence is 16 residues long. The DNA of the CDR3 is TGTGCCAGCAGCCCCTGGTGGCGGGAGGACTACAATGAGCAGTTCTTC. Translation gives CASSPWWREDYNEQFF.

This clone was recorded a few times. J is TRBJ2-7 and V is TRBV6-5; TRBD1 is a possible D gene (5 bases). This CDR3 is built from 15 residues. Germline loops: CDR1 MNHEY, CDR2 SVGAGI. Trimming removed 2 bases from V and 1 base from J, with 12 bases in between. CDR3 in amino acids: CASSYSRTPSYEQYF. The CDR3, as DNA: TGTGCCAGCAGTTACAGCCGGACACCGTCCTACGAGCAGTACTTC.

V usage is TRBV4-3 and J usage is TRBJ2-1; TRBD2 matches 8 bases. V lost 4 bases and J lost 4; bases outside the gene matches: 12. The length of the CDR3 is 17 residues. The germline gives CDR1 LGHNA, CDR2 YSLEER. The CDR3 is CASSRSSLAEEYNEQFF. The DNA for the CDR3 is TGCGCCAGCAGCCGATCCTCACTAGCGGAGGAATACAATGAGCAGTTCTTC.

The rearrangement uses TRBV7-2 and TRBJ1-2; D might be TRBD1 (6 bases). Trimming left V 5 bases short and J 8 bases short, with 15 bases between. Germline CDR1 reads SGHTA; CDR2 reads FQGNSA. The CDR3 sequence is 13 residues long. This CDR3 is CASSIQGIRGYTF. As DNA, the CDR3 is TGTGCCAGCAGCATACAGGGAATAAGGGGCTACACCTTC. The entire variable domain, with the rest obtained from reference TRBV7-2 and TRBJ1-2, is as follows: GAGVSQSPSNKVTEKGKDVELRCDPISGHTALYWYRQSLGQGLEFLIYFQGNSAPDKSGLPSDRFSAERTGGSVSTLTIQRTQQEDSAVYLCASSIQGIRGYTFGSGTRLTVV.

J is TRBJ2-7 and V is TRBV7-2, with TRBD2 identical over 9 bases. Germline assignment: CDR1 SGHTA and CDR2 FQGNSA. This CDR3 comprises 15 residues. V was clipped by 4 bases and J by 2 bases; unmatched bases: 6. CDR3 region: CASSSGAGGPYEQYF. The CDR3 coding sequence is TGTGCCAGCAGCTCGGGGGCGGGAGGGCCCTACGAGCAGTACTTC.

The sample holds a few counts of this clone. The rearrangement uses TRBV28 and TRBJ2-7; TRBD1 matches 10 bases. The trim removed 6 bases at V and 3 bases at J, leaving 5 bases unmatched. CDR3 length equals 14 residues. Germline V lookup: CDR1 MDHEN, CDR2 SYDVKM. DNA of the CDR3: TGTGCCAGCAGCCCGGACAGGGGGTACTACGAGCAGTACTTC. This gives the protein CASSPDRGYYEQYF.

This CDR3 reads CASSESRGETQYF. For the CDR3, the DNA is TGTGCCAGCAGTGAATCAAGAGGAGAGACCCAGTACTTC. The chain has TRBV6-1 and TRBJ2-5; D not certain. The length of the CDR3 is 13 residues. Germline CDR1 is MNHNS and CDR2 is SASEGT. V dropped 2 bases and J dropped 4 bases, with 8 bases sitting between them.

The chain carries TRBV12-5 and TRBJ2-7; 11 bases line up with TRBD2. Per germline, CDR1 LGHNT and CDR2 FRNRAP. The CDR3 has 16 amino acids. V shed 1 base and J 0 bases; nucleotides not matched to a gene: 2. In DNA, the CDR3 is TGTGCTAGTGGTTTGGCAACTAGCGGGGGCTCCTACGAGCAGTACTTC. Protein sequence: CASGLATSGGSYEQYF.

This clone showed up just a few times. This chain joins TRBV5-4 and TRBJ1-2, with 9 nucleotides matching TRBD1. J gave up 4 bases and V 4 bases, and 11 bases lay outside the gene matches. Per the germline V gene, CDR1 is SGHNT and CDR2 is YYREEE (reference sequence). The CDR3 length is 16 residues. The CDR3: CASSQGQGGYGYGYTF. CDR3 nucleotide sequence: TGTGCCAGCAGCCAGGGACAGGGAGGTTATGGCTATGGCTACACCTTC.

The count of this clone is one. V gene TRBV28 combines with J gene TRBJ1-2; D possibly corresponds to TRBD1 (6 bases). This CDR3 is built from 15 residues. Germline V gene data show CDR1 as MDHEN and CDR2 as SYDVKM. V lost 6 bases and J 3 bases, leaving 17 bases between the germline ends. Here the CDR3 reads CASRPGTLRDYGYTF. The CDR3 region has the DNA TGTGCCAGCAGACCCGGGACACTAAGGGACTATGGCTACACCTTC.

The chain joins TRBV18 to TRBJ2-7; perhaps TRBD1 as D (7 bases). V was pared by 3 bases and J by 3 bases, with 15 bases between. Germline assignment: CDR1 KGHSH and CDR2 LQKENI. The CDR3 is 15 residues long. Here the CDR3 reads CASSPGGGAVYEQYF. In DNA, the CDR3 is TGTGCCAGCTCACCTGGAGGGGGCGCGGTCTACGAGCAGTACTTC. Filled out from reference TRBV18 and TRBJ2-7, the complete variable domain reads NAGVMQNPRHLVRRRGQEARLRCSPMKGHSHVYWYRQLPEEGLKFMVYLQKENIIDESGMPKERFSAEFPKEGPSILRIQQVVRGDSAAYFCASSPGGGAVYEQYFGPGTRLTVT.

This CDR3 is CASSGTNENTGELFF. CDR3 bases: TGTGCCAGCTCAGGGACTAACGAGAACACCGGGGAGCTGTTTTTT. The rearrangement uses TRBV18 and TRBJ2-2; 7 bases are a match to TRBD2. The CDR3 covers 15 residues. Germline values: CDR1 KGHSH, CDR2 LQKENI. After removal of 5 bases from V and 1 base from J, the junction contained 4 bases not matched to a gene.

V is TRBV9 and J is TRBJ1-1; the D is unclear. This CDR3 has 12 residues. The germline CDR1 and CDR2 sequences are SGDLS and YYNGEE. The germline V and J ends were trimmed by 4 bases and 6 bases, with 10 bases remaining between them. The DNA for the CDR3 is TGTGCCAGCAGCCCCGGTAACTCTGAAGCTTTCTTT. Its protein is CASSPGNSEAFF.

The rearrangement links TRBV5-8 to TRBJ1-5, with TRBD1 matching over 7 bases. There are 15 residues in the CDR3. Per germline, CDR1 SGHTS and CDR2 YDEGEE. V lost 0 bases to trimming and J lost 6 bases; unmatched junction nucleotides: 6. The CDR3 sequence is CASSLVGQSFQPQHF. For the CDR3, the DNA is TGTGCCAGCAGCTTGGTGGGACAGTCTTTTCAGCCCCAGCATTTT.

This clone was counted only a few times. J is TRBJ2-7 and V is TRBV6-1, with TRBD1 identical over 9 bases. Per germline, CDR1 MNHNS and CDR2 SASEGT. The trim removed 1 base at V and 2 bases at J, leaving 3 bases unmatched. CDR3 length: 15 amino acids. The CDR3, as DNA: TGTGCCAGCAGTGAAGGGGGGACAGGGCCCTACGAGCAGTACTTC. Translated: CASSEGGTGPYEQYF.

This sequence joins TRBV5-1 and TRBJ2-3, with D uncertain. The germline V gene encodes CDR1 SGHRS and CDR2 YFSETQ. The CDR3 has 12 residues. With 5 bases removed from V and 4 bases from J, the gap between germline ends came to 8 bases. CDR3 protein: CASRSRSDTQYF. The CDR3 DNA follows: TGCGCCAGCAGATCCCGTTCAGATACGCAGTATTTT.

The chain combines TRBV7-8 with TRBJ2-7; TRBD1 agrees at 8 bases. The CDR3 spans 16 residues. Germline CDR1 and CDR2: SGHVS and FQNEAQ. V dropped 5 bases and J dropped 1; count of bases not matched to a gene: 10. The CDR3, as DNA: TGTGCCAGCAGCCTGAAGACAGGGGAAGGGTCCTACGAGCAGTACTTC. Translating gives CASSLKTGEGSYEQYF.

There are a few counts of this clone. J is TRBJ1-6 and V is TRBV10-3; 9 bases are a match to TRBD1. Germline CDR1 is ENHRY and CDR2 is SYGVKD. J gave up 5 bases and V 0 bases, and 2 bases lay outside the gene matches. This CDR3 region has 16 residues. The CDR3 sequence is CAISESRTGDNSPLHF. The CDR3 DNA is TGTGCCATCAGTGAGTCTAGGACAGGGGATAATTCACCCCTCCACTTT.

This clone occurred a few times. V gene TRBV19 combines with J gene TRBJ1-2; D gene unclear. V lost 5 bases, J lost 5 bases, and 9 bases lay in between. The CDR3 has 12 residues. The germline V gene encodes CDR1 LNHDA and CDR2 SQIVND (reference sequence). Here the CDR3 DNA reads TGTGCCAGTAGTTACCATAGTTATGGCTACACCTTC. Amino acid sequence: CASSYHSYGYTF.

The V and J genes are TRBV4-1 and TRBJ2-7, with 7 bases that match TRBD1. The V gene's germline CDR1 is MGHRA and CDR2 YSYEKL. V trimming: 5 bases; J trimming: 2 bases; junction bases outside the gene matches: 9. This CDR3 contains 15 residues. As DNA, the CDR3 is TGCGCCAGCAGCATAAGGACAGGTGATACCTACGAGCAGTACTTC. Amino acid sequence: CASSIRTGDTYEQYF.

The chain combines TRBV2 with TRBJ2-7, with D possibly TRBD2 on 5 matching bases. The CDR3 is made up of 11 amino acids. Trimming took 6 bases from V and 4 from J, leaving 7 bases between them. The germline CDR1 and CDR2 sequences are SNHLY and FYNNEI. The CDR3 nucleotides are TGTGCCAGCAGGAGGGAGTACGAGCAGTACTTC. The encoded protein is CASRREYEQYF.

The table lists this clone with a few counts. An end of the junction differs from the germline gene, which may be a read error. Other DNA sequences in this specimen translate into the identical CDR3. The rearrangement uses TRBV25-1 and TRBJ1-4, with 8 bases that match TRBD1. The CDR3 runs 14 residues. CDR1 and CDR2 from the germline V gene are MGHDK and SYGVNS. DNA for the CDR3: TGTGCTAGCAGTGCAGAAGGCCACAGGGGGGAACTGTTTTTT. It specifies CASSAEGHRGELFF.

This clone was found once. The genes are TRBV25-1 and TRBJ1-2; perhaps TRBD1 as D (5 bases). Germline V gene data show CDR1 as MGHDK and CDR2 as SYGVNS. The length of the CDR3 is 15 residues. Trimming left V 1 base short and J 4 bases short, with 13 bases between. The CDR3 region is CASSESGGAGYGYTF. As DNA, the CDR3 is TGTGCCAGCAGTGAATCTGGCGGGGCGGGCTATGGCTACACCTTC.

The chain has TRBV7-3 and TRBJ2-7; 9 bases are shared with TRBD1. The CDR3 loop spans 13 amino acids. V trimming: 4 bases; J trimming: 5 bases; junction bases outside the gene matches: 3. Germline loops: CDR1 SGHTA, CDR2 FQGTGA. In nucleotides, the CDR3 is TGTGCCAGCAGCTCGGGGACAGGGAACGAGCAGTACTTC. Residues: CASSSGTGNEQYF.

The rearrangement uses TRBV7-6 and TRBJ2-3, with 9 nucleotides matching TRBD2. This CDR3 is built from 18 residues. Germline V gene data show CDR1 as SGHVS and CDR2 as FNYEAQ. Trimming cost V 2 bases and J 0 bases; bases outside gene matches: 9. CDR3 DNA: TGTGCCAGCAGCTTAAGCGGTAGCGGGAGAAGGAGCACAGATACGCAGTATTTT. It yields the protein CASSLSGSGRRSTDTQYF.